This T cell receptor beta chain was profiled in a study of blood T cell repertoires in COVID-19. Study in general: Acute and convalescent COVID-19 samples came from the United States, Italy and Spain.

The germline V and J ends were trimmed by 4 bases and 0 bases, with 11 bases remaining between them. The V gene's germline CDR1 is SGHRS and CDR2 YFSETQ. This CDR3 is built from 14 residues. This clone was recorded only once. TCRdb's copy holds only in-frame clones and misses some; the assay was immunoSEQ multiplex PCR. The sample yields about 50,000 clones, nearly 85% seen once. The sequence came from a man between 40 and 49 years old with acute or convalescent COVID-19. The sample consisted of peripheral blood. The V and J genes are TRBV5-1 and TRBJ2-7; possibly TRBD2 for D (6 bases). CDR3 DNA: TGCGCCAGCAGCCGACTGGGACTCTCCTACGAGCAGTACTTC. Translation gives CASSRLGLSYEQYF.